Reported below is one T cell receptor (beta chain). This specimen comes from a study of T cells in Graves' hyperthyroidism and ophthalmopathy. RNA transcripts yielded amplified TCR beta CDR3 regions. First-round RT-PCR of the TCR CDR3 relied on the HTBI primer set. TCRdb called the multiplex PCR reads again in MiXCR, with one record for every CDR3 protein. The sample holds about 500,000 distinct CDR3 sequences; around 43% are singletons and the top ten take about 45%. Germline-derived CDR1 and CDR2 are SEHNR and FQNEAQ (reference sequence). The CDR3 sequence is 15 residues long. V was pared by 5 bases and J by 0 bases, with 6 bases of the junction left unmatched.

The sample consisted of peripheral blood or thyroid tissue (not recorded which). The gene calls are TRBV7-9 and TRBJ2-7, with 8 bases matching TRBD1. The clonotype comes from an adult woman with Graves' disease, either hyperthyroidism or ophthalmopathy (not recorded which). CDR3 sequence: CASSQPGQGSYEQYF. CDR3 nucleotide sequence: TGTGCCAGCAGCCAACCCGGACAGGGCTCCTACGAGCAGTACTTC.